This entry is about one T cell receptor (beta chain). The antigen remains unidentified. The junction and the germline gene differ at one end; a read error may be behind it. The CDR3 spans 11 residues. Germline V CDR1 and CDR2: SGHVS, FQNEAQ. Researchers used genomic DNA as the template to profile TCR beta VDJ and CDR3. TCRdb re-analysed the reads in MiXCR, keeping a single row per CDR3 protein. The sample holds some 170,000 distinct CDR3 sequences, less than 60% seen once. The data are from a study of CD8+CD57+ T cells in acquired aplastic anemia. Study-wide results and limits: Between patients and controls, around 27 CD8+ CDR3 sequences were found in common.

Sequenced patients had shown CD8+CD57+ cell expansion by flow cytometry. The chain uses TRBV7-8 and TRBJ1-6; D uncertain. The TCR comes from a human donor with aplastic anemia. Sequenced: sorted CD4+, CD8+, or CD8+CD57+ T cells (not recorded which) from PBMCs. Here the CDR3 DNA reads TGTGCCAGCACCTTAAATTCACCCCTCCACTTT. Translation gives CASTLNSPLHF.